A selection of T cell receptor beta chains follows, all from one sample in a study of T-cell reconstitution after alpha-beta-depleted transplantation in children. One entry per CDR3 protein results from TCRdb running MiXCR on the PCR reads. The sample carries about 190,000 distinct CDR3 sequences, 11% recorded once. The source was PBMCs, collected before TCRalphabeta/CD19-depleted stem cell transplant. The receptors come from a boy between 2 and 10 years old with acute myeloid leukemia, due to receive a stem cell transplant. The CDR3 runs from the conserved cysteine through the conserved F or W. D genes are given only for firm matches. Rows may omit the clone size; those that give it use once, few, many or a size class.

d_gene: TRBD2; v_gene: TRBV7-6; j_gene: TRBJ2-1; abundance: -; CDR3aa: CASSPKLAGVRYNEQFF; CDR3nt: TGTGCCAGCAGCCCTAAACTAGCGGGAGTCCGATACAATGAGCAGTTCTTC
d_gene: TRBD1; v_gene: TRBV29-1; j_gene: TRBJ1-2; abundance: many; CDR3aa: CSVFQGEWSYGYTF; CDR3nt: TGCAGCGTTTTTCAGGGGGAGTGGAGTTATGGCTACACCTTC
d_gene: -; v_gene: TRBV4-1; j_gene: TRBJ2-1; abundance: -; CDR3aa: CASSQEFFDPYNEQFF; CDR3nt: TGCGCCAGCAGCCAAGAATTTTTCGACCCATACAATGAGCAGTTCTTC
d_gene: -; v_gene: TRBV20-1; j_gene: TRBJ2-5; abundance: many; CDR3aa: CSAEGLLETQYF; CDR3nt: TGCAGTGCTGAAGGACTATTAGAGACCCAGTACTTC
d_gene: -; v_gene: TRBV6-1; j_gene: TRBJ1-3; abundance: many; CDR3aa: CASSQDSGNTIYF; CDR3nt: TGTGCCAGCAGCCAAGACTCTGGAAACACCATATATTTT
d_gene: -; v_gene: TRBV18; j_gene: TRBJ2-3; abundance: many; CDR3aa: CASSPSALANRDTQYF; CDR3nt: TGTGCCAGCTCACCCTCTGCCCTAGCAAACAGGGATACGCAGTATTTT
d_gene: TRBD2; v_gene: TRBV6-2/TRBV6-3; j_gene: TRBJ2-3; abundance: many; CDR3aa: CASSEIGLAGADTQYF; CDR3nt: TGTGCCAGCAGCGAAATTGGACTAGCGGGAGCAGATACGCAGTATTTT
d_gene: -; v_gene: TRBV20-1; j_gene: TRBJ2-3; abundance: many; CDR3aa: CSATRFGTSTDTQYF; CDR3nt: TGCAGTGCTACCCGGTTTGGAACTAGCACAGATACGCAGTATTTT
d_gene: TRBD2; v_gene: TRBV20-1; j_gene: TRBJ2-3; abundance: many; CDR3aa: CSARDSSSGRAGTDTQYF; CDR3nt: TGCAGTGCTAGAGATAGTAGTAGCGGGAGGGCCGGCACAGATACGCAGTATTTT
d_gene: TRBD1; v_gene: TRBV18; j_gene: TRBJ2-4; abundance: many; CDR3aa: CASSPTRDSLLAKNIQYF; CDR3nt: TGTGCCAGCTCGCCCACTCGGGACAGTTTACTAGCCAAAAACATTCAGTACTTC
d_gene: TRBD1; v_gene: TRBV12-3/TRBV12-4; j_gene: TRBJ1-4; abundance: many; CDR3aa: CASSPTGDRYDEKLFF; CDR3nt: TGTGCCAGCAGTCCTACAGGGGACCGGTATGATGAAAAACTGTTTTTT
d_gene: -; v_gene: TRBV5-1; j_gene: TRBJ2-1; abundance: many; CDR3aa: CASSLQETYNEQFF; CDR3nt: TGCGCCAGCAGCTTACAGGAGACCTACAATGAGCAGTTCTTC
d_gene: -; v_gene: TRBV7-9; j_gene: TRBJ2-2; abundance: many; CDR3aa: CASSTDPGTGELFF; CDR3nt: TGTGCCAGCAGCACGGACCCTGGCACCGGGGAGCTGTTTTTT
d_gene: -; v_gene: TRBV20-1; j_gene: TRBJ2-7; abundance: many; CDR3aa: CSATEVSREQYF; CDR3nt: TGCAGTGCTACCGAGGTTTCTCGAGAGCAGTACTTC
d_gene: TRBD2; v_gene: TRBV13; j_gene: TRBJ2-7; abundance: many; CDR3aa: CASSLEMMASGGSYEQYF; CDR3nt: TGTGCCAGCAGCTTAGAAATGATGGCTAGCGGGGGATCCTACGAGCAGTACTTC
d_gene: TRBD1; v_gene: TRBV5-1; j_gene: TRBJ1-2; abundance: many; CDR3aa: CASSPRIQGDYGYTF; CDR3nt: TGCGCCAGCAGCCCACGGATACAGGGGGACTATGGCTACACCTTC
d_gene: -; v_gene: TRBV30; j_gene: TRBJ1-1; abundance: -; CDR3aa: CAWRTNTEAFF; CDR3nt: TGTGCCTGGCGGACGAACACTGAAGCTTTCTTT
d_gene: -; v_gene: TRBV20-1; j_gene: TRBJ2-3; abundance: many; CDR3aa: CSASQGSTQYF; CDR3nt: TGCAGTGCTTCCCAGGGATCTACGCAGTATTTT
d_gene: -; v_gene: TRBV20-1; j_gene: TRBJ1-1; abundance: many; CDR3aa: CSATQGGLDEAFF; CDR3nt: TGCAGTGCCACACAGGGTGGATTGGATGAAGCTTTCTTT
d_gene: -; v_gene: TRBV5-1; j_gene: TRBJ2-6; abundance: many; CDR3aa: CASSWGPYSGANVLTF; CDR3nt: TGCGCCAGCAGCTGGGGACCGTACTCTGGGGCCAACGTCCTGACTTTC
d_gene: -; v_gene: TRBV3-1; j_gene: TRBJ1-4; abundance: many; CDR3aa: CASSQGDEKLFF; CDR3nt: TGTGCCAGCAGCCAAGGGGATGAAAAACTGTTTTTT
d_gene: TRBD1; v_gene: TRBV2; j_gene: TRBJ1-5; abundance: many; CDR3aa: CASRLAGGTQPQHF; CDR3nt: TGTGCCAGCAGGTTGGCAGGGGGTACTCAGCCCCAGCATTTT